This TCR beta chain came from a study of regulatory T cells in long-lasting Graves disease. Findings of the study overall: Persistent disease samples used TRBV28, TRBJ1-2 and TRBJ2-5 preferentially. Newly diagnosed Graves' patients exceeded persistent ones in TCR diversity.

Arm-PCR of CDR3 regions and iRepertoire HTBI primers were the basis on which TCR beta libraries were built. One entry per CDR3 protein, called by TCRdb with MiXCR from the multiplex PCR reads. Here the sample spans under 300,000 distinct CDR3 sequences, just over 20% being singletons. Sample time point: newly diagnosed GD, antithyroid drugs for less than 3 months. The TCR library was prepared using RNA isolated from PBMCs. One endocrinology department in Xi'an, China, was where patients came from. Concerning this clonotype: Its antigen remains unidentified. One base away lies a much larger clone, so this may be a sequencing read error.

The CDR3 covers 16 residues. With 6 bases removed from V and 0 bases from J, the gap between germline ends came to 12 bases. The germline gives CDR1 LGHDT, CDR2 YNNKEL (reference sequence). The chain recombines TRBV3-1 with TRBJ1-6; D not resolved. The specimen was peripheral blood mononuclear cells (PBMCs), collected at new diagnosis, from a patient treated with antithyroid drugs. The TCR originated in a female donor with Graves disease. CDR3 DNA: TGTGCCAGCAGACAAAGAACAGTCTCCTATAATTCACCCCTCCACTTT. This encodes CASRQRTVSYNSPLHF.